A single sample gave rise to the 29 T cell receptor beta chains below, sequenced in a study of T cell responses to AZD1222 COVID-19 vaccine. The method was immunoSEQ multiplex PCR; TCRdb's version includes in-frame clones alone and lacks a portion of them. The table includes about 180,000 clones, 70% to 90% detected once. The sample here was peripheral blood, taken on day 0 of AZD1222 vaccination. Every receptor here comes from an adult in good health.

J is TRBJ1-1 and V is TRBV4-1; D remains ambiguous. The V end lost 5 bases, the J end lost 1 base, and 11 bases lay between the germline ends. From germline, CDR1 is MGHRA and CDR2 YSYEKL. This CDR3 has 14 residues. The CDR3 DNA is TGCGCCAGCAGCTCCAGACTGGCGAACACTGAAGCTTTCTTT. It translates to CASSSRLANTEAFF.

This CDR3 is CASSGDSSYNSPLHF. DNA for the CDR3: TGTGCCAGCAGTGGGGACAGCTCCTATAATTCACCCCTCCACTTT. V is TRBV28 and J is TRBJ1-6; 7 nucleotides agree with TRBD1. V dropped 5 bases and J dropped 0; count of bases not matched to a gene: 1. CDR3 size: 15 residues. The germline CDR1 and CDR2 sequences are MDHEN and SYDVKM.

This clone was seen a few times. The chain combines TRBV6-6 with TRBJ2-1, with TRBD1 matching over 7 bases. Germline CDR1 and CDR2: MNHNY and SVGAGI (reference sequence). V lost 0 bases to trimming and J lost 7 bases; unmatched junction nucleotides: 6. CDR3 length: 15 amino acids. In DNA form, the CDR3 reads TGTGCCAGCAGTTACTCGCAGGGACAGCTTAATGAGCAGTTCTTC. It yields the protein CASSYSQGQLNEQFF.

This chain connects TRBV7-2 to TRBJ2-7, with 9 bases aligning to TRBD2. CDR1 and CDR2 from the germline V gene are SGHTA and FQGNSA. V shed 0 bases, J shed 2 bases, and the junction held 5 bases outside the gene matches. This CDR3 contains 16 residues. As DNA, the CDR3 is TGTGCCAGCAGCTTAGCCAGCGGGGGGACCCCCTACGAGCAGTACTTC. Translating gives CASSLASGGTPYEQYF.

The chain recombines TRBV7-9 with TRBJ1-3; D unresolved. Germline-derived CDR1 and CDR2 are SEHNR and FQNEAQ (reference sequence). This CDR3 contains 15 residues. Trimming removed 4 bases at V and 4 bases at J, with 14 bases between. CDR3 coding DNA: TGTGCCAGCAGCTCCCGCCCCTCGATGGGAAACACCATATATTTT. Translation: CASSSRPSMGNTIYF.

V is TRBV9 and J is TRBJ1-2, with TRBD1 matching 9 bases. The ends lost 0 bases at V and 4 bases at J; junction bases unmatched: 4. CDR3 length: 15 amino acids. Per the germline V gene, CDR1 is SGDLS and CDR2 is YYNGEE. As DNA, the CDR3 is TGTGCCAGCAGCGTAGACCCGACAGGGGGCTATGGCTACACCTTC. Translation: CASSVDPTGGYGYTF.

The J gene is TRBJ1-1, the V gene TRBV29-1; D perhaps matches TRBD1 (6 bases). The V end was cut by 8 bases, the J end by 5 bases, with 21 bases between. The CDR3 has 14 residues. Germline V lookup: CDR1 SQVTM, CDR2 ANQGSEA. The chain's CDR3 is CSFQYRGLGTEAFF. CDR3 nucleotide sequence: TGCAGCTTTCAATATAGGGGGTTGGGGACTGAAGCTTTCTTT.

The chain is built from TRBV11-2 and TRBJ1-1, with D perhaps matching TRBD1 (6 bases). The CDR3 length is 11 residues. The germline gives CDR1 SGHAT, CDR2 FQNNGV. The V and J ends lost 4 bases and 10 bases respectively, with 10 bases between them. CDR3: CASSSTGPAFF. The CDR3 nucleotides read TGTGCCAGCAGCTCCACAGGGCCAGCTTTCTTT.

The chain has TRBV6-2 or TRBV6-3 and TRBJ2-2; TRBD1 agrees at 7 bases. Unmatched junction bases numbered 8, after V lost 2 bases and J lost 2 bases. The germline V gene has CDR1 MNHEY and CDR2 SVGEGT. CDR3 length equals 17 residues. The CDR3: CASSYDRDRLNTGELFF. CDR3 coding DNA: TGTGCCAGCAGTTACGATCGGGACAGACTAAACACCGGGGAGCTGTTTTTT.

The chain joins TRBV6-5 to TRBJ1-2, with D maybe TRBD1 (6 bases). In germline, CDR1 is MNHEY, CDR2 SVGAGI. This CDR3 has 12 amino acids. V lost 6 bases and J lost 2, with 7 bases in between. CDR3 protein: CASSDRNYGYTF. The DNA for the CDR3 is TGTGCCAGCAGCGACAGGAACTATGGCTACACCTTC.

The V gene is TRBV5-4, the J gene TRBJ2-1, with 7 bases aligning to TRBD2. Trimming at V came to 3 bases and at J to 9 bases, leaving 3 bases not matched to a gene. This CDR3 comprises 12 residues. CDR1 is SGHNT and CDR2 is YYREEE in the germline V gene (reference sequence). CDR3 coding DNA: TGTGCCAGCAGCTCACTAGCGATTGAGCAGTTCTTC. This translates into CASSSLAIEQFF.

V and J are TRBV20-1 and TRBJ2-3; the D is unclear. Deletions cut 6 bases from V and 6 bases from J, with 7 bases between. The CDR3 is 10 amino acids. From germline, CDR1 is DFQATT and CDR2 SNEGSKA (reference sequence). CDR3 amino acids: CSAAVDTQYF. CDR3 nucleotides: TGCAGTGCCGCCGTGGATACGCAGTATTTT.

The chain recombines TRBV27 with TRBJ1-6, with 8 bases lining up with TRBD1. There are 14 residues in the CDR3. From germline, CDR1 is MNHEY and CDR2 SMNVEV (reference sequence). V lost 3 bases, J lost 7 bases, and 2 bases stayed unmatched. CDR3 loop: CASSFRTGNSPLHF. Written as DNA, the CDR3 is TGTGCCAGCAGTTTCCGGACAGGGAATTCACCCCTCCACTTT.

In this sample, this clone turned up once. The gene calls are TRBV2 and TRBJ1-4; D is uncertain. The length of the CDR3 is 16 residues. Germline V gives CDR1 SNHLY, CDR2 FYNNEI. V was clipped by 8 bases and J by 0 bases, with 16 bases between them. The DNA of the CDR3 is TGTGCCAGCGGTTGGGGAGAAGACGCAACTAATGAAAAACTGTTTTTT. It yields the protein CASGWGEDATNEKLFF. The complete variable domain, with remaining parts taken from reference TRBV2 and TRBJ1-4, reads EPEVTQTPSHQVTQMGQEVILRCVPISNHLYFYWYRQILGQKVEFLVSFYNNEISEKSEIFDDQFSVERPDGSNFTLKIRSTKLEDSAMYFCASGWGEDATNEKLFFGSGTQLSVL.

The chain has TRBV3-1 (or the pseudogene TRBV3-2) and TRBJ2-5; 10 nucleotides agree with TRBD2. Trimming cost V 2 bases and J 6 bases; bases outside gene matches: 9. Germline V gives CDR1 LGHDT, CDR2 YNNKEL (reference sequence). CDR3 size: 16 residues. The CDR3 loop reads CASSQKGPSGGKTQYF. DNA for the CDR3: TGTGCCAGCAGCCAAAAGGGCCCTAGCGGGGGTAAGACCCAGTACTTC.

This clone has a handful of counts. The V gene is TRBV5-1, the J gene TRBJ1-1; D is perhaps TRBD1 (6 bases). The CDR3 is made up of 16 amino acids. The ends were cut back, 0 bases at V and 8 bases at J, with 20 bases in the middle. Germline loops: CDR1 SGHRS, CDR2 YFSETQ. Here the CDR3 reads CASSLEGRGWSGEAFF. In DNA form, the CDR3 reads TGCGCCAGCAGCTTGGAGGGAAGGGGGTGGAGTGGCGAAGCTTTCTTT.

This clone was detected a few times. The V gene is TRBV30, the J gene TRBJ1-1, with TRBD1 matching over 7 bases. The CDR3 is 14 residues long. The germline V gene has CDR1 GTSNPN and CDR2 SVGIG (reference sequence). V lost 0 bases to trimming and J lost 4 bases; unmatched junction nucleotides: 5. The CDR3 DNA reads as TGTGCCTGGAGTGTACGACAGGGTTCCACTGAAGCTTTCTTT. It specifies CAWSVRQGSTEAFF.

This clone was detected only a few times. The DNA for the CDR3 is TGCGCCAGCAGCGACCCACGGACAGGGATCTTGGGGGAGCAGTACTTC. Translation gives CASSDPRTGILGEQYF. The genes are TRBV4-1 and TRBJ2-7, with 8 bases matching TRBD1. The length of the CDR3 is 16 residues. Germline assignment: CDR1 MGHRA and CDR2 YSYEKL. Losses at the gene ends were 5 bases for V and 7 bases for J; bases not matched to a gene: 16.

This sequence joins TRBV7-6 and TRBJ2-5; the D is unclear. CDR1 is SGHVS and CDR2 is FNYEAQ in the germline V gene. This CDR3 spans 10 amino acids. Trimming removed 5 bases from V and 2 bases from J, with 0 bases in between. The CDR3 region is CASSQETQYF. DNA of the CDR3: TGTGCCAGCAGCCAAGAGACCCAGTACTTC.

V is TRBV2 and J is TRBJ2-7; no clear D. Looked up from germline, CDR1 is SNHLY and CDR2 is FYNNEI. Trimming shortened V by 7 bases and J by 9 bases, and 25 bases separated the two germline ends. The CDR3 length is 15 residues. DNA of the CDR3: TGTGCCAGCACCCCCGATCGCAACCCTTTCCTCCGGCAGTACTTC. Its protein product is CASTPDRNPFLRQYF.

The chain carries TRBV2 and TRBJ1-2; D gene uncertain. Germline V CDR1 and CDR2: SNHLY, FYNNEI. This CDR3 spans 15 amino acids. V gave up 4 bases and J gave up 8 bases, with 20 bases separating them. Here the CDR3 DNA reads TGTGCCAGCAGTGCGCGTACAGCCGCCTCTGGAGGCTACACCTTC. Translating it yields CASSARTAASGGYTF.

The chain joins TRBV5-3 to TRBJ2-7; 11 bases match TRBD2. TRBV5-3 is assigned to the ORF class and has an uncertain function. The V segment lost 8 bases and the J segment 4 bases; nucleotides outside the gene matches: 5. This CDR3 comprises 13 residues. CDR3 amino acids: CASGGLAAYEQYF. DNA of the CDR3: TGTGCCAGCGGGGGACTAGCGGCTTACGAGCAGTACTTC.

The V call is TRBV7-3, the J call TRBJ2-5, with D perhaps matching TRBD1 or TRBD2 (6 bases each). Trimming stripped 5 bases from V and 4 bases from J, with 8 bases between. In germline, CDR1 is SGHTA, CDR2 FQGTGA. The CDR3 consists of 12 residues. DNA for the CDR3: TGTGCCAGCAGCGAGGGGGGAGAGACCCAGTACTTC. Translation gives CASSEGGETQYF.

The chain uses TRBV29-1 and TRBJ2-7; TRBD1 agrees at 11 bases. The V gene end was trimmed by 0 bases and the J gene end by 6 bases; junction bases not matched to a gene: 4. The germline CDR1 and CDR2 sequences are SQVTM and ANQGSEA. The CDR3 totals 14 residues. The CDR3: CSVEDGQGASEQYF. The CDR3 DNA reads as TGCAGCGTTGAAGATGGACAGGGGGCCAGCGAGCAGTACTTC.

This rearrangement joins TRBV7-8 to TRBJ1-1; D is ambiguous. Germline CDR1 is SGHVS and CDR2 is FQNEAQ. The CDR3 has 15 amino acids. V shed 4 bases and J shed 0 bases, with 12 bases lying between them. CDR3 sequence: CASSSERTMNTEAFF. In DNA form, the CDR3 reads TGTGCCAGCAGCTCGGAGCGGACCATGAACACTGAAGCTTTCTTT.

The chain recombines TRBV19 with TRBJ1-2; D is perhaps TRBD1 (6 bases). Germline V gene data show CDR1 as LNHDA and CDR2 as SQIVND (reference sequence). The CDR3 covers 15 residues. Trimming cost V 5 bases and J 5 bases, with 18 bases left between them. The CDR3, as DNA: TGTGCCAGTAGTCCCCAGACAGGAACCAAATATGGCTACACCTTC. This codes for CASSPQTGTKYGYTF.

This chain connects TRBV7-2 to TRBJ1-6; D ambiguous. The CDR3 runs to 15 residues. V dropped 5 bases and J dropped 5 bases, with 13 bases sitting between them. In germline, CDR1 is SGHTA, CDR2 FQGNSA. The CDR3 DNA follows: TGTGCCAGCAGCCACGCGCCGGGGAATAATTCACCCCTCCACTTT. Translated: CASSHAPGNNSPLHF.

The chain couples TRBV14 to TRBJ2-1, with TRBD2 identical over 10 bases. Germline lookup yields CDR1 SGHDN and CDR2 FVKESK. Trimming removed 0 bases from V and 7 bases from J; junction bases left unmatched: 12. This CDR3 region has 18 residues. CDR3: CASSQDSSGGPSLNEQFF. The CDR3 bases are TGTGCCAGCAGCCAAGATTCTAGCGGGGGCCCCTCTCTGAATGAGCAGTTCTTC.

The chain carries TRBV4-3 and TRBJ2-4; 7 bases are a match to TRBD2. After removal of 0 bases from V and 3 bases from J, the junction contained 8 bases not matched to a gene. Germline CDR1 and CDR2: LGHNA and YSLEER. The CDR3 length is 17 residues. The CDR3 sequence is CASSQDSPSGSKNIQYF. CDR3 DNA: TGCGCCAGCAGCCAAGATAGCCCTAGCGGTAGCAAAAACATTCAGTACTTC.